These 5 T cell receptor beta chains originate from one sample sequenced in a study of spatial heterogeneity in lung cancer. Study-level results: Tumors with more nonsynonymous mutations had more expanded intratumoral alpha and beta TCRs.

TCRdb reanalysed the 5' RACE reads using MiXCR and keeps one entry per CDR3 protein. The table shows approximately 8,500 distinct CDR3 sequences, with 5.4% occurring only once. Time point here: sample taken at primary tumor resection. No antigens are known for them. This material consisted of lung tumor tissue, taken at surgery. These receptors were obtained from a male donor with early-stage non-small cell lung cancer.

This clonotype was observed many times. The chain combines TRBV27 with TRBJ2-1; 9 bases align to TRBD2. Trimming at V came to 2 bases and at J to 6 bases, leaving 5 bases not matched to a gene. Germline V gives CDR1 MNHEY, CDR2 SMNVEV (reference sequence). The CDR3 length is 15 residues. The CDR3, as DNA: TGTGCCAGCAGTTTACGGCTAGCGGGATCCAATGAGCAGTTCTTC. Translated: CASSLRLAGSNEQFF.

CDR3 amino acids: CASSFTGTGDEGYTF. As DNA, the CDR3 is TGCGCCAGCAGCTTTACCGGGACAGGGGACGAAGGCTACACCTTC. This sequence joins TRBV5-1 and TRBJ1-2; TRBD1 aligns across 10 bases. The CDR3 runs to 15 residues. With V trimmed by 2 bases and J by 8 bases, 9 bases remained unmatched. Looked up from germline, CDR1 is SGHRS and CDR2 is YFSETQ.

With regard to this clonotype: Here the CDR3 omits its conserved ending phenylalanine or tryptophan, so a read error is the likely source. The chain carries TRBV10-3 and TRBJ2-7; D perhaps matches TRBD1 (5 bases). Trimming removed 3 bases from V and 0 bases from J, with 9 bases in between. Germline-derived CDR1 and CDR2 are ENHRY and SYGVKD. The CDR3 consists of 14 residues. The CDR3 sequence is CAISDHDSSYEQYL. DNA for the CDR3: TGTGCCATCAGTGACCATGACAGCTCCTACGAGCAGTACCTC.

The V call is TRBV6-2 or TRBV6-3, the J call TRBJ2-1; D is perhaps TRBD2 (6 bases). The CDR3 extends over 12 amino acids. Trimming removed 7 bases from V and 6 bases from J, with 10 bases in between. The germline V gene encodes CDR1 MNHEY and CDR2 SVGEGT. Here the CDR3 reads CASTGTSNEQFF. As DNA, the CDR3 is TGTGCCAGCACCGGGACTTCCAATGAGCAGTTCTTC.

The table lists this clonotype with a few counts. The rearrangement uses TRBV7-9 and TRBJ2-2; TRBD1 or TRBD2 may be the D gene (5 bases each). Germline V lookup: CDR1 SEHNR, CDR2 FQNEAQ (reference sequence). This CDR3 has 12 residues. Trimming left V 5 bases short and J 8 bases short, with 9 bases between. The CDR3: CASSAGAGELFF. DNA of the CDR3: TGTGCCAGCAGCGCCGGGGCGGGGGAGCTGTTTTTT.